One TCR beta chain is described in this entry. Its antigen remains unidentified. This entry is derived from a study of radiotherapy plus CTLA-4 blockade in lung cancer. The overall study: Disease control was seen in 25% to 40% of patients, objective responses in approximately 19%.

Study-wide points: Increased serum interferon-beta after radiation also reportedly predicted response strongly. After radiotherapy and ipilimumab, tumor-derived clones expanded in peripheral blood.

This CDR3 region has 14 residues. Trimming stripped 3 bases from V and 4 bases from J, with 12 bases between. Germline V gives CDR1 MRHNA, CDR2 SNTAGT. Sequenced by immunoSEQ multiplex PCR; TCRdb stores in-frame clones only, minus some. Among over 80,000 clones listed, 83% were seen once. The study treated chemo-refractory metastatic non-small-cell lung cancer patients with focal radiation plus ipilimumab CTLA-4 blockade. The chain recombines TRBV6-4 with TRBJ1-2, with unresolved D. The receptor was isolated from a human donor with non-small cell lung cancer who had stable disease on radiotherapy plus ipilimumab. Here the sequenced sample was peripheral blood, taken from a patient treated with radiotherapy plus ipilimumab. The chain's CDR3 is CASSESDLGYGYTF. CDR3 nucleotides: TGTGCCAGCAGTGAATCGGACTTGGGCTATGGCTACACCTTC.